The 4 T cell receptor beta chains below all came from one sample that was sequenced in a study of T cell changes during pregnancy in multiple sclerosis. Sequencing was performed with immunoSEQ multiplex PCR; in TCRdb, only in-frame clones are kept and a portion is missing. Of about 71,000 clones in the sample, 91% were seen once. The specimen was CD8+ T cells from peripheral blood mononuclear cells, collected before pregnancy. The receptors were sampled from a female donor with multiple sclerosis, enrolled in a pregnancy study.

The chain joins TRBV19 to TRBJ1-5; D remains unclear. V lost 5 bases and J 11 bases, leaving 7 bases between the germline ends. This CDR3 is built from 10 residues. From germline, CDR1 is LNHDA and CDR2 SQIVND (reference sequence). The CDR3 loop reads CASSDGAQHF. CDR3 bases: TGTGCCAGTAGTGACGGGGCCCAGCATTTT.

The V call is TRBV27, the J call TRBJ2-1; 7 bases align to TRBD2. CDR1 MNHEY and CDR2 SMNVEV come from the germline V gene (reference sequence). V dropped 1 base and J dropped 2; count of bases not matched to a gene: 2. The CDR3 spans 15 residues. CDR3 nucleotides: TGTGCCAGCAGTTTATACGGGGGGACCTACAATGAGCAGTTCTTC. It specifies CASSLYGGTYNEQFF.

The CDR3 DNA sequence: TGTGCCAGCAGTGTCCGACAGGGTTCAACAGATACGCAGTATTTT. Protein product: CASSVRQGSTDTQYF. The chain has TRBV6-1 and TRBJ2-3, with 7 bases lining up with TRBD1. V shed 4 bases and J 3 bases; nucleotides not matched to a gene: 7. Germline V gene lookup returns CDR1 MNHNS and CDR2 SASEGT. The CDR3 is 15 amino acids.

V is TRBV5-3 and J is TRBJ1-5, with D hard to call. TRBV5-3 is an ORF, and what it does is uncertain. V lost 2 bases and J lost 0, with 12 bases in between. The CDR3 sequence is 16 residues long. For the CDR3, the DNA is TGTGCCAGAAGCTTATCGGAGTTTTATAGCAATCAGCCCCAGCATTTT. Protein product: CARSLSEFYSNQPQHF.